Below, one T cell receptor beta chain is given with its context. Its target is not known. CDR3 length: 14 amino acids. Germline V gene data show CDR1 as SGHVT and CDR2 as SQSDAQ. V was trimmed by 7 bases and J by 3 bases, leaving 15 bases between them. This record comes from a study of T cell repertoires in ileal Crohn's disease. Study outcomes and limitations: Endoscopic recurrence occurred in every patient whose clonality exceeded 26.8%.

Repertoires were generated with immunoSEQ multiplex PCR, while TCRdb's copy carries only in-frame clones and drops some. The sample contains over 8,500 clones, approximately 72% of which appear only once. Described time point: neoterminal ileum biopsy at postoperative endoscopy, about 6 months after surgery. The V gene is TRBV7-4, the J gene TRBJ1-1, with a possible D match to TRBD1 (6 bases). The specimen was ileal tissue. This clonotype was obtained from an adult with Crohn's disease. This CDR3 is CASTKTGYDTEAFF. CDR3 in DNA: TGTGCCAGCACCAAAACAGGGTACGACACTGAAGCTTTCTTT. Together with reference TRBV7-4 and TRBJ1-1, the CDR3 gives the full variable domain: GAGVSQSPRYKVAKRGRDVALRCDSISGHVTLYWYRQTLGQGSEVLTYSQSDAQRDKSGRPSGRFSAERPERSVSTLKIQRTEQGDSAVYLCASTKTGYDTEAFFGQGTRLTVV.